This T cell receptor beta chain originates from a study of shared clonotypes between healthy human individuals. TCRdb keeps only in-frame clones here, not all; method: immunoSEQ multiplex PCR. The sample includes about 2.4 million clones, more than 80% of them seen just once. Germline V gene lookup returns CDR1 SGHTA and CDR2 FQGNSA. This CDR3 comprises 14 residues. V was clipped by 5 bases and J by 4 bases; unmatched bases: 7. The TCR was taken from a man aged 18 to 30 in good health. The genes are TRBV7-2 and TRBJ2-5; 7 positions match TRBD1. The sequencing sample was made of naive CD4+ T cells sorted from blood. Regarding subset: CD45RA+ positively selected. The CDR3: CASSPQTGRETQYF. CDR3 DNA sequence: TGTGCCAGCAGCCCCCAGACAGGGAGAGAGACCCAGTACTTC.